These 30 T cell receptor beta chains originate from one sample sequenced in a study of neoadjuvant nivolumab and ipilimumab in lung cancer. The repertoire was sequenced with immunoSEQ multiplex PCR; TCRdb's copy has only in-frame clones and lacks some. The table shows 2,500 to 3,000 clones, with more than 70% occurring only once. Sample: tumor tissue, taken before neoadjuvant nivolumab, alone or with ipilimumab. All receptors derive from an adult with non-small cell lung cancer.

The CDR3 DNA reads TGTGCCACGGTCCGGGACAGGGCTGCAGATACGCAGTATTTT. This codes for CATVRDRAADTQYF. The J gene is TRBJ2-3, the V gene TRBV11-2, with 9 bases matching TRBD1. CDR1 is SGHAT and CDR2 is FQNNGV in the germline V gene. The length of the CDR3 is 14 residues. V lost 10 bases, J lost 4 bases, and 9 bases stayed unmatched.

V and J are TRBV5-1 and TRBJ2-1; D gene uncertain. V was cut by 5 bases and J by 5 bases, with 8 bases left in between. Germline V gene sequence: CDR1 SGHRS, CDR2 YFSETQ. The CDR3 sequence is 12 residues long. The CDR3 is CASRRRDNEQFF. The CDR3 DNA reads as TGCGCCAGCAGGAGAAGAGACAATGAGCAGTTCTTC. Looking up the rest from reference TRBV5-1 and TRBJ2-1 gives the full variable domain: KAGVTQTPRYLIKTRGQQVTLSCSPISGHRSVSWYQQTPGQGLQFLFEYFSETQRNKGNFPGRFSGRQFSNSRSEMNVSTLELGDSALYLCASRRRDNEQFFGPGTRLTVL.

The V gene is TRBV2, the J gene TRBJ1-5; D gene uncertain. The CDR3 is made up of 13 amino acids. Germline loops: CDR1 SNHLY, CDR2 FYNNEI. Trimming took off 6 bases at V and 6 bases at J, with 12 bases between the two ends. The CDR3 loop reads CASSQGQFQPQHF. The CDR3 bases are TGTGCCAGCAGCCAAGGGCAGTTTCAGCCCCAGCATTTT.

This chain connects TRBV5-1 to TRBJ1-1; TRBD1 matches 8 bases. This CDR3 contains 16 residues. Germline values: CDR1 SGHRS, CDR2 YFSETQ. The V segment lost 4 bases and the J segment 2 bases; nucleotides outside the gene matches: 10. This chain's CDR3 is CASSVGQGEKNTEAFF. The CDR3 DNA follows: TGCGCCAGCAGCGTCGGACAGGGCGAAAAAAACACTGAAGCTTTCTTT.

This chain connects TRBV19 to TRBJ1-2, with D unclear. CDR3 size: 13 residues. Trimming removed 3 bases from V and 3 bases from J, with 8 bases in between. The germline V gene has CDR1 LNHDA and CDR2 SQIVND (reference sequence). The CDR3 nucleotides read TGTGCCAGTAGTATCGGGCAGGACTATGGCTACACCTTC. Amino acid sequence: CASSIGQDYGYTF.

V gene TRBV28 combines with J gene TRBJ2-7; D may be TRBD2 (5 bases). Germline V lookup: CDR1 MDHEN, CDR2 SYDVKM. Between the trimmed V and J ends, which lost 4 bases and 1 base, there was a span of 17 bases. The CDR3 runs 16 residues. CDR3 sequence (DNA): TGTGCCAGCAGTTACATCCTAGGCGGGCCTTCCTACGAGCAGTACTTC. This translates into CASSYILGGPSYEQYF.

The chain links TRBV5-6 to TRBJ1-1; D gene unclear. The germline CDR1 and CDR2 sequences are SGHDT and YYEEEE. The V and J ends lost 0 bases and 0 bases respectively, with 9 bases between them. This CDR3 is 15 amino acids long. CDR3 nucleotide sequence: TGTGCCAGCAGCTTGGCAGTTGCATTGAACACTGAAGCTTTCTTT. Translated, it gives CASSLAVALNTEAFF.

With regard to this clone: Compared with germline, one end of the junction differs, possibly owing to a read error. Other DNA sequences from this sample encode an identical CDR3 as well. The chain is built from TRBV11-3 and TRBJ2-1; possibly TRBD2 for D (6 bases). This CDR3 is built from 14 residues. Germline values: CDR1 SGHNT, CDR2 YENEEA. CDR3 in amino acids: CASSPGSRGNEQFF. CDR3 coding DNA: TGTGCCAGCAGCCCGGGATCCCGGGGGAATGAGCAATTCTTC.

CDR3 in DNA: TGTGCCAGTAGTACCCCCCTGGGGGCGGAAGCTTTCTTT. Its protein product is CASSTPLGAEAFF. The gene calls are TRBV19 and TRBJ1-1; the D gene is possibly TRBD1 (6 bases). Trimming stripped 4 bases from V and 8 bases from J, with 14 bases between. CDR3 length: 13 amino acids. Looked up from germline, CDR1 is LNHDA and CDR2 is SQIVND (reference sequence).

The rearrangement links TRBV19 to TRBJ1-1; a possible D gene is TRBD1 (6 bases). The CDR3 length is 14 residues. Germline values: CDR1 LNHDA, CDR2 SQIVND (reference sequence). V was cut by 2 bases and J by 3 bases, with 10 bases left in between. The CDR3 nucleotides are TGTGCCAGTAGTATACAGGGGAGGGACACTGAAGCTTTCTTT. Translated: CASSIQGRDTEAFF.

This clone appeared once. This rearrangement joins TRBV4-1 to TRBJ2-3; TRBD2 matches 15 bases. V was pared by 4 bases and J by 8 bases, with 10 bases of the junction left unmatched. CDR1 is MGHRA, CDR2 YSYEKL, per germline. The CDR3 covers 17 residues. The DNA of the CDR3 is TGCGCCAGCAGCCTTGAGTTCGGGACTAGCGGGAGGTTTACGCAGTATTTT. Protein sequence: CASSLEFGTSGRFTQYF.

The chain carries TRBV28 and TRBJ1-1; D uncertain. This CDR3 has 13 amino acids. Germline CDR1 is MDHEN and CDR2 is SYDVKM. Deletions cut 3 bases from V and 1 base from J, with 6 bases between. In nucleotides, the CDR3 is TGTGCCAGCAGTTTGGGAGGGAACACTGAAGCTTTCTTT. The encoded protein is CASSLGGNTEAFF.

The chain couples TRBV9 to TRBJ2-1; the D gene is possibly TRBD2 (5 bases). The V gene's germline CDR1 is SGDLS and CDR2 YYNGEE. The V end was cut by 4 bases, the J end by 0 bases, with 14 bases between. The CDR3 runs to 16 residues. The CDR3 DNA reads TGTGCCAGCAGCCCATGGAGCGGAAGCTCCTACAATGAGCAGTTCTTC. It translates to CASSPWSGSSYNEQFF.

The chain combines TRBV7-9 with TRBJ1-5, with D possibly matching TRBD1 (5 bases). Germline-derived CDR1 and CDR2 are SEHNR and FQNEAQ (reference sequence). With 0 bases removed from V and 5 bases from J, the gap between germline ends came to 20 bases. The CDR3 sequence is 18 residues long. The CDR3 DNA follows: TGTGCCAGCAGCTTAGCGAAGGGAGCAGGGAGGCTTGATCAGCCCCAGCATTTT. Translation gives CASSLAKGAGRLDQPQHF.

The chain combines TRBV29-1 with TRBJ1-2, with D possibly matching TRBD1 (5 bases). The CDR3 contains 16 residues. V gave up 6 bases and J gave up 3 bases, with 23 bases separating them. Germline V CDR1 and CDR2: SQVTM, ANQGSEA. This chain's CDR3 is CSVPRPMGDIDYGYTF. The CDR3 coding sequence is TGCAGCGTCCCCAGGCCGATGGGGGATATCGACTATGGCTACACCTTC.

This clone appeared a few times. The V gene is TRBV15, the J gene TRBJ2-7, with D perhaps matching TRBD2 (5 bases). The V gene's germline CDR1 is LNHNV and CDR2 YYDKDF (reference sequence). This CDR3 spans 17 amino acids. V shed 0 bases and J shed 0 bases, with 15 bases lying between them. The chain's CDR3 is CATSRDNKRTSSYEQYF. CDR3 nucleotide sequence: TGTGCCACCAGCAGAGATAATAAGCGGACCTCCTCCTACGAGCAGTACTTC.

This chain connects TRBV2 to TRBJ2-3; 7 bases fit TRBD1. The CDR3 runs to 15 residues. CDR1 and CDR2 (germline): SNHLY, FYNNEI. The J segment lost 0 bases and the V segment lost 5 bases, leaving 5 bases of the junction unmatched. CDR3 bases: TGTGCCAGCAGTCAGGGGGTGACTAGCACAGATACGCAGTATTTT. This gives the protein CASSQGVTSTDTQYF.

This clone was found once. The chain has TRBV5-1 and TRBJ2-7; TRBD1 matches 8 bases. CDR1 and CDR2 from the germline V gene are SGHRS and YFSETQ. J was trimmed by 4 bases and V by 1 base; bases with no gene match: 10. The CDR3 loop spans 16 amino acids. This CDR3 is CASSLNPQGVGYEQYF. CDR3 sequence (DNA): TGCGCCAGCAGCTTGAATCCACAGGGGGTAGGTTACGAGCAGTACTTC.

As DNA, the CDR3 is TGTGCCAGCAGCTTCCCCGGACAGGGTGGTGGCTACACCTTC. This sequence encodes CASSFPGQGGGYTF. The chain couples TRBV7-9 to TRBJ1-2, with 8 bases aligning to TRBD1. CDR1 is SEHNR, CDR2 FQNEAQ, per germline (reference sequence). The trim removed 3 bases at V and 7 bases at J, leaving 7 bases unmatched. The CDR3 is 14 amino acids.

The chain uses TRBV2 and TRBJ1-1; D unresolved. Germline V gene data show CDR1 as SNHLY and CDR2 as FYNNEI. The CDR3 runs to 14 residues. With 1 base removed from V and 3 bases from J, the gap between germline ends came to 9 bases. The CDR3 sequence: CASSEVLSDTEAFF. The CDR3 DNA is TGTGCCAGCAGTGAAGTTTTGTCCGACACTGAAGCTTTCTTT. Supplemented by reference TRBV2 and TRBJ1-1, the full variable domain reads EPEVTQTPSHQVTQMGQEVILRCVPISNHLYFYWYRQILGQKVEFLVSFYNNEISEKSEIFDDQFSVERPDGSNFTLKIRSTKLEDSAMYFCASSEVLSDTEAFFGQGTRLTVV.

V gene TRBV5-1 combines with J gene TRBJ2-6, with D uncertain. The CDR3 is made up of 17 amino acids. The V end was cut by 4 bases, the J end by 4 bases, with 18 bases between. Germline loops: CDR1 SGHRS, CDR2 YFSETQ. CDR3 sequence (DNA): TGCGCCAGCAGCACGGCCCGGGTGACGGCGGGGGCCAACGTCCTGACTTTC. It translates to CASSTARVTAGANVLTF.

The chain has TRBV6-6 and TRBJ2-5, with 8 bases identical to TRBD1. The trim removed 6 bases at V and 7 bases at J, leaving 7 bases unmatched. The germline gives CDR1 MNHNY, CDR2 SVGAGI (reference sequence). The CDR3 has 13 residues. This CDR3 is CASRGTGEGTQYF. DNA of the CDR3: TGTGCCAGCAGAGGGACAGGAGAAGGGACCCAGTACTTC.

The V and J genes are TRBV6-5 and TRBJ2-1; D unclear. V was shortened by 0 bases and J by 9 bases, with 9 bases between the two germline ends. The V gene's germline CDR1 is MNHEY and CDR2 SVGAGI. The CDR3 totals 13 residues. CDR3 DNA sequence: TGTGCCAGCAGTTACTCGAGGAAGGGTGAGCAGTTCTTC. Residues: CASSYSRKGEQFF.

This clone was seen a few times. The chain is built from TRBV5-4 and TRBJ2-5; D is uncertain. Trimming removed 2 bases at V and 4 bases at J, with 12 bases between. CDR1 and CDR2 from the germline V gene are SGHNT and YYREEE (reference sequence). This CDR3 is built from 14 residues. The CDR3 loop reads CASSFGSWGETQYF. CDR3 DNA: TGTGCCAGCAGCTTTGGTAGCTGGGGAGAGACCCAGTACTTC. The complete variable domain, with remaining parts taken from reference TRBV5-4 and TRBJ2-5, reads ETGVTQSPTHLIKTRGQQVTLRCSSQSGHNTVSWYQQALGQGPQFIFQYYREEENGRGNFPPRFSGLQFPNYSSELNVNALELDDSALYLCASSFGSWGETQYFGPGTRLLVL.

The V and J genes are TRBV27 and TRBJ1-1; D gene unclear. This CDR3 is 13 amino acids long. Trimming took 6 bases from V and 1 from J, leaving 9 bases between them. From germline, CDR1 is MNHEY and CDR2 SMNVEV (reference sequence). CDR3 in amino acids: CASRVSGNTEAFF. The CDR3 coding sequence is TGTGCCAGCAGGGTATCAGGGAACACTGAAGCTTTCTTT.

The V and J genes are TRBV2 and TRBJ1-1; 8 bases agree with TRBD1. CDR3 length equals 14 residues. V dropped 8 bases and J dropped 5; count of bases not matched to a gene: 10. Germline V gene data show CDR1 as SNHLY and CDR2 as FYNNEI. In nucleotides, the CDR3 is TGTGCCAGCGGGCCAGGGGGCGCGGGAACTGAAGCTTTCTTT. It is translated as CASGPGGAGTEAFF.

The CDR3 bases are TGTGCCAGCAGTTTACTCGGACAATCGAACACTGAAGCTTTCTTT. Translation gives CASSLLGQSNTEAFF. This chain joins TRBV28 and TRBJ1-1, with D maybe TRBD1 (5 bases). CDR3 size: 15 residues. Trimming removed 2 bases from V and 1 base from J, with 11 bases in between. CDR1 and CDR2 (germline): MDHEN, SYDVKM.

This chain links TRBV5-4 with TRBJ1-5; D is unresolved. The CDR3 runs to 13 residues. The ends were cut back, 4 bases at V and 3 bases at J, with 8 bases in the middle. CDR1 is SGHNT, CDR2 YYREEE, per germline (reference sequence). The CDR3 loop reads CASSLEPNQPQHF. CDR3 nucleotides: TGTGCCAGCAGCCTGGAGCCCAATCAGCCCCAGCATTTT.

This clone appeared once. The rearrangement joins TRBV5-1 to TRBJ2-7; TRBD1 is a possible D gene (5 bases). From germline, CDR1 is SGHRS and CDR2 YFSETQ. The CDR3 runs 13 residues. Between the trimmed V and J ends, which lost 4 bases and 2 bases, there was a span of 10 bases. The CDR3 loop reads CASSIGQAYEQYF. The CDR3 nucleotides are TGCGCCAGCAGCATCGGACAAGCCTACGAGCAGTACTTC. Variable domain in full (rest from reference TRBV5-1 and TRBJ2-7): KAGVTQTPRYLIKTRGQQVTLSCSPISGHRSVSWYQQTPGQGLQFLFEYFSETQRNKGNFPGRFSGRQFSNSRSEMNVSTLELGDSALYLCASSIGQAYEQYFGPGTRLTVT.

The gene calls are TRBV27 and TRBJ1-1; D remains unclear. Germline CDR1 reads MNHEY; CDR2 reads SMNVEV (reference sequence). V lost 2 bases and J 11 bases, leaving 18 bases between the germline ends. The CDR3 length is 14 residues. DNA of the CDR3: TGTGCCAGCAGTTTAGGTAGCTTTGGGGAGAGGGCTTTCTTT. Translation gives CASSLGSFGERAFF.